The source of this T cell receptor delta chain is a study of gamma-delta T cells after stem cell transplantation. By frequency in the sample, this clone is large. TCRdb reran clone calling via CATT on the RT-PCR reads. The sample has just under 550 delta-chain clones, 9% seen once. Germline V gene sequence: CDR1 GEAIGNYY, CDR2 EKD. V shed 4 bases and J 0 bases; nucleotides not matched to a gene: 7. CDR3 length equals 15 residues. Sequencing was done on a sample of gamma-delta T cells. This clonotype was obtained from a human donor. It is not recorded whose cells these are; they may come from a transplant donor. The rearrangement joins TRDV2 to TRDJ1, with 7 bases fitting TRDD3. CDR3 amino acids: CACDSLGANTDKLIF. The CDR3 region has the DNA TGTGCCTGTGATTCCCTGGGGGCTAACACCGATAAACTCATCTTT.